These 6 T cell receptor beta chains originate from one sample sequenced in a study of blood T cell repertoires in COVID-19. Sequencing used immunoSEQ multiplex PCR; TCRdb keeps in-frame clones, though not all of them. Here the sample spans 160,000 or so clones, 84% being singletons. Material: peripheral blood. These receptors originate from a woman older than 75 with acute or convalescent COVID-19.

The CDR3 sequence is CASSQDRNTIYF. CDR3 coding DNA: TGTGCCAGCAGCCAAGATAGAAACACCATATATTTT. This chain connects TRBV4-2 to TRBJ1-3; no definite D call. Germline CDR1 LGHNA, CDR2 YNFKEQ. Deletions cut 0 bases from V and 5 bases from J, with 2 bases between. The CDR3 has 12 residues.

This clone was observed once. The V gene is TRBV5-6, the J gene TRBJ2-2, with 12 bases fitting TRBD2. The ends lost 4 bases at V and 0 bases at J; junction bases unmatched: 10. This CDR3 is built from 19 residues. CDR1 and CDR2 from the germline V gene are SGHDT and YYEEEE. CDR3 in DNA: TGTGCCAGCAGCCGTCGGACTAGCGGGACTATGACGAACACCGGGGAGCTGTTTTTT. This encodes CASSRRTSGTMTNTGELFF.

The CDR3 DNA follows: TGTGCCAGCAGTCCCCGGACTAGCCGGTACGGGGAGCTGTTTTTT. It specifies CASSPRTSRYGELFF. This sequence joins TRBV6-2 or TRBV6-3 and TRBJ2-2; 8 positions match TRBD2. The CDR3 has 15 amino acids. V dropped 5 bases and J dropped 7; count of bases not matched to a gene: 9. Germline lookup yields CDR1 MNHEY and CDR2 SVGEGT.

This clone was recorded once. The chain recombines TRBV7-2 with TRBJ2-1, with D possibly TRBD1 on 5 matching bases. The CDR3 covers 15 residues. Trimming removed 2 bases from V and 8 bases from J, with 16 bases in between. Looked up from germline, CDR1 is SGHTA and CDR2 is FQGNSA. The DNA of the CDR3 is TGTGCCAGCAGCTTAACAGGCAATTTTGTAGATGAGCAGTTCTTC. This sequence encodes CASSLTGNFVDEQFF.

V is TRBV3-1 (or the pseudogene TRBV3-2) and J is TRBJ1-2, with D possibly matching TRBD1 (5 bases). V was cut by 1 base and J by 7 bases, with 19 bases left in between. The germline CDR1 and CDR2 sequences are LGHDT and YNNKEL (reference sequence). This CDR3 contains 16 residues. The CDR3 region is CASSQGMVRVTGGYTF. The CDR3, as DNA: TGTGCCAGCAGCCAAGGCATGGTCAGGGTTACTGGTGGCTACACCTTC.

Remarks on this clone: The junction and the germline gene differ at one end; a read error may be behind it. The rearrangement links TRBV28 to TRBJ2-6; 9 bases map to TRBD2. Germline CDR1 reads MDHEN; CDR2 reads SYDVKM. There are 18 residues in the CDR3. The CDR3 DNA reads as TGTGCCACCAGTTTATCGGGCCGCGGGGGGGGCGGGGCCAACGTCCTGACTTTC. As protein: CATSLSGRGGGGANVLTF.